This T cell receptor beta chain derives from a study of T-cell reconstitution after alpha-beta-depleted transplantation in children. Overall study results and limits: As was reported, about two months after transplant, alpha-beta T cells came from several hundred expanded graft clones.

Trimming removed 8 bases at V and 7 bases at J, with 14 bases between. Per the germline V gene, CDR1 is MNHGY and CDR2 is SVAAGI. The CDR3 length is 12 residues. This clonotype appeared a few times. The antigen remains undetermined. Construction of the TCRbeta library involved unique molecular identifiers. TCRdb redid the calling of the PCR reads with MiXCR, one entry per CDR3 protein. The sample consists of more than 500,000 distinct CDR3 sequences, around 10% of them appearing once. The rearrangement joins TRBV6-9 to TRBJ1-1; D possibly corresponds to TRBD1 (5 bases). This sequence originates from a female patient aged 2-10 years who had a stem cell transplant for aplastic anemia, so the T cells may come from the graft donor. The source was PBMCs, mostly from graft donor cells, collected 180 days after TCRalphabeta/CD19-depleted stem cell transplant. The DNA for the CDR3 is TGTGCCAGCGGGGCTTATACGTGTGAAGCTTTCTTT. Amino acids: CASGAYTCEAFF.